The source of this TCR beta chain is a study of PD-1 and CTLA-4 blockade in melanoma. This CDR3 has 12 amino acids. Trimming stripped 5 bases from V and 1 base from J, with 5 bases between. From germline, CDR1 is SGHDN and CDR2 FVKESK. Method: immunoSEQ multiplex PCR; TCRdb's copy keeps in-frame clones and lacks some. The sample yields around 21,000 clones, 88% seen once. The chain uses TRBV14 and TRBJ1-1; no clear D gene. Here the sequenced sample was CD8+ T cells from peripheral blood, taken before anti-PD-1 treatment. This receptor was taken from a human donor with melanoma. CDR3 loop: CASSMGNTEAFF. The DNA for the CDR3 is TGTGCCAGCAGCATGGGGAACACTGAAGCTTTCTTT.